These 29 T cell receptor beta chains were all obtained from the same sample, sequenced in a study of technical replicates of blood from several donors. The method was immunoSEQ multiplex PCR; TCRdb's version includes in-frame clones alone and lacks a portion of them. The table has approximately 100,000 clones, nearly 97% seen once; the top ten hold approximately 0.21%. Sequencing input: T cells isolated from PBMCs. The receptors here all came from a human donor in good health.

To note about this clone: The same CDR3 can be traced to other DNA sequences in this sample. The chain combines TRBV30 with TRBJ2-5; D unclear. The CDR3 contains 12 residues. From germline, CDR1 is GTSNPN and CDR2 SVGIG (reference sequence). Trimming left V 2 bases short and J 5 bases short, with 9 bases between. DNA of the CDR3: TGTGCCTGGAGTTATGGTCAGGAGACCCAGTACTTC. Translating gives CAWSYGQETQYF. The full variable domain, its missing parts supplied by reference TRBV30 and TRBJ2-5, is SQTIHQWPATLVQPVGSPLSLECTVEGTSNPNLYWYRQAAGRGLQLLFYSVGIGQISSEVPQNLSASRPQDRQFILSSKKLLLSDSGFYLCAWSYGQETQYFGPGTRLLVL.

This chain connects TRBV9 to TRBJ2-2; D may be TRBD2 (5 bases). The CDR3 is made up of 15 amino acids. Trimming removed 0 bases from V and 0 bases from J, with 6 bases in between. Germline CDR1 is SGDLS and CDR2 is YYNGEE. CDR3 coding DNA: TGTGCCAGCAGCGTAGCACTAGCGAACACCGGGGAGCTGTTTTTT. Protein: CASSVALANTGELFF.

V usage is TRBV6-1 and J usage is TRBJ2-1; D remains ambiguous. This CDR3 spans 15 amino acids. Trimming pared 6 bases from V and 0 bases from J, leaving 12 bases between. CDR1 and CDR2 from the germline V gene are MNHNS and SASEGT. In DNA form, the CDR3 reads TGTGCCAGCAGGAGGTCTTCTAGCTCCTACAATGAGCAGTTCTTC. As protein: CASRRSSSSYNEQFF.

The chain is built from TRBV2 and TRBJ2-3, with D possibly TRBD1 on 5 matching bases. Germline V gives CDR1 SNHLY, CDR2 FYNNEI. The V gene lost 6 bases and the J gene lost 2 bases, with 12 bases spanning the gap. CDR3 size: 14 residues. CDR3 nucleotide sequence: TGTGCCAGCAGAAAAGACAGATACACAGATACGCAGTATTTT. Amino acids: CASRKDRYTDTQYF.

The chain combines TRBV7-3 with TRBJ2-7; 7 positions match TRBD1. The CDR3 runs 15 residues. CDR1 and CDR2 from the germline V gene are SGHTA and FQGTGA. Trimming removed 5 bases from V and 4 bases from J; junction bases left unmatched: 11. The CDR3 sequence is CASSIRDSLYYEQYF. The CDR3, as DNA: TGTGCCAGCAGCATCCGGGACAGTCTGTATTACGAGCAGTACTTC.

V and J are TRBV6-5 and TRBJ1-2, with 9 bases aligning to TRBD1. Germline lookup yields CDR1 MNHEY and CDR2 SVGAGI. This CDR3 comprises 13 residues. Germline trimming cut 3 bases from V and 7 bases from J; bases unmatched to any gene: 3. The CDR3 reads CASSYTGGFGYTF. CDR3 nucleotides: TGTGCCAGCAGTTATACAGGGGGCTTTGGCTACACCTTC.

The V gene is TRBV10-3, the J gene TRBJ2-3; the match to TRBD1 covers 7 bases. Germline V CDR1 and CDR2: ENHRY, SYGVKD. The V gene end was trimmed by 3 bases and the J gene end by 0 bases; junction bases not matched to a gene: 9. The CDR3 extends over 17 amino acids. CDR3 region: CAISDLTGTISTDTQYF. CDR3 sequence (DNA): TGTGCCATCAGTGACTTGACAGGGACCATCAGCACAGATACGCAGTATTTT.

This sequence joins TRBV7-3 and TRBJ1-1; D not certain. The V gene's germline CDR1 is SGHTA and CDR2 FQGTGA. The CDR3 loop spans 15 amino acids. The V end lost 1 base, the J end lost 2 bases, and 11 bases lay between the germline ends. The CDR3 protein is CASSLRREFNTEAFF. CDR3 DNA: TGTGCCAGCAGCTTAAGGAGAGAATTTAACACTGAAGCTTTCTTT.

The chain carries TRBV19 and TRBJ2-7; weak D call: TRBD2 (6 bases). Trimming left V 4 bases short and J 2 bases short, with 18 bases between. Germline V lookup: CDR1 LNHDA, CDR2 SQIVND (reference sequence). The CDR3 spans 16 residues. Written as DNA, the CDR3 is TGTGCCAGTAGTACGGGGGTCCGGGAGCGTCCCTACGAGCAGTACTTC. It codes for CASSTGVRERPYEQYF.

The rearrangement uses TRBV5-6 and TRBJ2-7, with 8 nucleotides matching TRBD2. The J segment lost 0 bases and the V segment lost 6 bases, leaving 11 bases of the junction unmatched. The CDR3 has 16 residues. CDR1 and CDR2 (germline): SGHDT, YYEEEE. For the CDR3, the DNA is TGTGCCAGCACCCTTAGCGGGACCTTCTACTCCTACGAGCAGTACTTC. This sequence encodes CASTLSGTFYSYEQYF.

The chain carries TRBV28 and TRBJ1-4; 7 bases are a match to TRBD1. The germline gives CDR1 MDHEN, CDR2 SYDVKM. The V segment lost 5 bases and the J segment 3 bases; nucleotides outside the gene matches: 9. This CDR3 spans 16 amino acids. The CDR3 DNA sequence: TGTGCCAGCAGTCGCCTGCGGGACAGACCTAATGAAAAACTGTTTTTT. Its translation is CASSRLRDRPNEKLFF.

This chain links TRBV5-1 with TRBJ2-7; a weak D match, TRBD1 (5 bases). The CDR3 sequence is 15 residues long. Trimming cost V 6 bases and J 1 base, with 17 bases left between them. CDR1 and CDR2 from the germline V gene are SGHRS and YFSETQ. DNA of the CDR3: TGCGCCAGCACCTTCGGCAGGGTGCCGTCCTACGAGCAGTACTTC. As protein: CASTFGRVPSYEQYF.

The chain recombines TRBV18 with TRBJ2-2, with 11 bases that match TRBD2. With 1 base clipped from V and 6 bases from J, the junction kept 7 bases outside the gene matches. The CDR3 covers 17 residues. CDR1 is KGHSH and CDR2 is LQKENI in the germline V gene. Written as DNA, the CDR3 is TGTGCCAGCTCACCACAACTAGCGGGAGAGAGGTCCGGGGAGCTGTTTTTT. Protein product: CASSPQLAGERSGELFF. Based on the CDR3 plus reference TRBV18 and TRBJ2-2, the full variable domain is NAGVMQNPRHLVRRRGQEARLRCSPMKGHSHVYWYRQLPEEGLKFMVYLQKENIIDESGMPKERFSAEFPKEGPSILRIQQVVRGDSAAYFCASSPQLAGERSGELFFGEGSRLTVL.

The chain employs TRBV7-9 and TRBJ2-7, with 9 bases aligning to TRBD2. The CDR3 runs 15 residues. Per the germline V gene, CDR1 is SEHNR and CDR2 is FQNEAQ (reference sequence). The J segment lost 1 base and the V segment lost 5 bases, leaving 6 bases of the junction unmatched. The DNA for the CDR3 is TGTGCCAGCAGCGGTAGCGGGAGTACGTCCTACGAGCAGTACTTC. Its translation: CASSGSGSTSYEQYF.

This clone was seen a few times. This chain uses TRBV13 with TRBJ1-5, with unresolved D. V was pared by 1 base and J by 6 bases, with 4 bases between. The CDR3 has 12 amino acids. Germline CDR1 is PRHDT and CDR2 is FYEKMQ (reference sequence). The CDR3 DNA sequence: TGTGCCAGCAGCTTAGTCGGTCAGCCCCAGCATTTT. As protein: CASSLVGQPQHF.

The CDR3 spells CASSQDSQGAYNEQFF. The CDR3 DNA is TGTGCCAGCAGCCAAGATTCACAGGGCGCCTACAATGAGCAGTTCTTC. The rearrangement uses TRBV4-2 and TRBJ2-1; D is possibly TRBD1 (6 bases). Germline V gene sequence: CDR1 LGHNA, CDR2 YNFKEQ. The CDR3 length is 16 residues. V lost 0 bases and J 2 bases, leaving 11 bases between the germline ends.

The chain employs TRBV7-9 and TRBJ2-3, with D possibly being TRBD1 (5 bases). CDR3 size: 15 residues. CDR1 and CDR2 (germline): SEHNR, FQNEAQ (reference sequence). The V end was cut by 5 bases, the J end by 2 bases, with 14 bases between. DNA for the CDR3: TGTGCCAGCAGCCCCCGCAGGGCGCCCACAGATACGCAGTATTTT. Protein product: CASSPRRAPTDTQYF. The entire variable domain, with the rest obtained from reference TRBV7-9 and TRBJ2-3, is as follows: DTGVSQNPRHKITKRGQNVTFRCDPISEHNRLYWYRQTLGQGPEFLTYFQNEAQLEKSRLLSDRFSAERPKGSFSTLEIQRTEQGDSAMYLCASSPRRAPTDTQYFGPGTRLTVL.

The chain carries TRBV6-1 and TRBJ2-3; 8 nucleotides agree with TRBD2. CDR3 length equals 15 residues. The germline V gene encodes CDR1 MNHNS and CDR2 SASEGT. J was trimmed by 2 bases and V by 9 bases; bases with no gene match: 10. The CDR3 DNA sequence: TGTGCCAGTAGGACCATAGCGGGACTCACAGATACGCAGTATTTT. The encoded protein is CASRTIAGLTDTQYF.

V gene TRBV5-8 combines with J gene TRBJ2-1, with TRBD2 as a possible D gene (5 bases). Germline CDR1 is SGHTS and CDR2 is YDEGEE. V lost 0 bases and J 5 bases, leaving 12 bases between the germline ends. CDR3 size: 15 residues. For the CDR3, the DNA is TGTGCCAGCAGCTTGGGACCAGCGGTCGACAATGAGCAGTTCTTC. It yields the protein CASSLGPAVDNEQFF.

The chain is built from TRBV9 and TRBJ2-1; D might be TRBD2 (6 bases). Between the trimmed V and J ends, which lost 0 bases and 12 bases, there was a span of 13 bases. Per germline, CDR1 SGDLS and CDR2 YYNGEE. The CDR3 length is 13 residues. DNA of the CDR3: TGTGCCAGCAGCGTAGGGGGTAGCGGTGGGCAGTTCTTC. It specifies CASSVGGSGGQFF.

This chain uses TRBV27 with TRBJ2-1; D possibly corresponds to TRBD1 (6 bases). Trimming removed 3 bases from V and 0 bases from J, with 21 bases in between. The CDR3 covers 19 residues. Germline assignment: CDR1 MNHEY and CDR2 SMNVEV (reference sequence). The CDR3 loop reads CASSLTQGFGIGSYNEQFF. CDR3 nucleotide sequence: TGTGCCAGCAGTTTGACCCAGGGGTTCGGGATAGGCTCCTACAATGAGCAGTTCTTC.

The chain is built from TRBV10-1 and TRBJ2-1, with 7 positions matching TRBD2. Germline CDR1 reads WNHNN; CDR2 reads SYGVQD (reference sequence). J gave up 0 bases and V 4 bases, and 15 bases lay outside the gene matches. The CDR3 loop spans 19 amino acids. The CDR3 nucleotides are TGCGCCAGCAGTGCCACTAGCGATCCCCTTGCGAGCTCCTACAATGAGCAGTTCTTC. It specifies CASSATSDPLASSYNEQFF.

J is TRBJ1-4 and V is TRBV11-3; 10 bases fit TRBD1. CDR1 SGHNT and CDR2 YENEEA come from the germline V gene. The CDR3 has 16 residues. V lost 2 bases to trimming and J lost 7 bases; unmatched junction nucleotides: 7. This CDR3 reads CASSLSRGTGAEKLFF. As DNA, the CDR3 is TGTGCCAGCAGCTTATCCCGTGGGACAGGGGCTGAAAAACTGTTTTTT.

The CDR3 reads CASSQDRSRGVGKPQHF. The CDR3 DNA reads as TGCGCCAGCAGCCAAGATAGATCCAGGGGGGTTGGTAAGCCCCAGCATTTT. This sequence joins TRBV4-1 and TRBJ1-5, with TRBD1 matching over 7 bases. V was clipped by 0 bases and J by 8 bases; unmatched bases: 13. The germline CDR1 and CDR2 sequences are MGHRA and YSYEKL. This CDR3 is 17 amino acids long.

The genes are TRBV28 and TRBJ2-5; D unresolved. V lost 6 bases, J lost 5 bases, and 16 bases lay in between. CDR1 is MDHEN, CDR2 SYDVKM, per germline. The CDR3 sequence is 14 residues long. The DNA for the CDR3 is TGTGCCAGCAGGAATCGGCGGAAATCGGAGACCCAGTACTTC. Translation: CASRNRRKSETQYF.

The chain uses TRBV5-6 and TRBJ2-7; 12 nucleotides match TRBD2. The CDR3 covers 15 residues. Germline V CDR1 and CDR2: SGHDT, YYEEEE. V lost 0 bases to trimming and J lost 9 bases; unmatched junction nucleotides: 7. The CDR3 sequence is CASSLVWTSGTGQYF. Written as DNA, the CDR3 is TGTGCCAGCAGCTTGGTTTGGACTAGCGGGACAGGGCAGTACTTC.

CDR3 protein: CASSEDRRSIRFF. Here the CDR3 DNA reads TGTGCCAGCAGTGAAGATAGAAGGAGTATCAGGTTCTTC. V usage is TRBV2 and J usage is TRBJ2-1, with unresolved D. V lost 1 base to trimming and J lost 15 bases, with 16 bases between them. The CDR3 length is 13 residues. The germline V gene encodes CDR1 SNHLY and CDR2 FYNNEI.

The chain recombines TRBV5-4 with TRBJ2-5, with D tentatively TRBD2 (6 bases). Trimming removed 0 bases from V and 4 bases from J, with 10 bases in between. Germline V gives CDR1 SGHNT, CDR2 YYREEE (reference sequence). CDR3 length equals 14 residues. CDR3 bases: TGTGCCAGCAGCTTGGAACTAGCTGGAGAGACCCAGTACTTC. As protein: CASSLELAGETQYF. Full variable domain (missing parts from reference TRBV5-4 and TRBJ2-5): ETGVTQSPTHLIKTRGQQVTLRCSSQSGHNTVSWYQQALGQGPQFIFQYYREEENGRGNFPPRFSGLQFPNYSSELNVNALELDDSALYLCASSLELAGETQYFGPGTRLLVL.

V gene TRBV5-4 combines with J gene TRBJ1-1; 7 bases are shared with TRBD1. The CDR3 loop spans 13 amino acids. After removal of 2 bases from V and 5 bases from J, the junction contained 3 bases not matched to a gene. The V gene's germline CDR1 is SGHNT and CDR2 YYREEE (reference sequence). CDR3 sequence reads: CASSFSQGTEAFF. In DNA, the CDR3 is TGTGCCAGCAGCTTTTCACAGGGGACTGAAGCTTTCTTT.